Listed below are T cell receptor beta chains from one sample, sequenced in a study of OX40 agonist ivuxolimab in advanced cancers. TCRdb keeps only in-frame clones here, not all; method: immunoSEQ multiplex PCR. The table records 25,000 to 30,000 clones, over 60% of them present only once. The input for sequencing was CD4+ or CD8+ T cells sorted from blood, taken in a trial of the OX40 agonist ivuxolimab. Receptors originate from an adult with an advanced solid tumor such as melanoma, head and neck, liver or kidney cancer. Both conserved end residues are part of each CDR3. Each record gives: J gene, clone size, D gene, CDR3 length, V gene, CDR3 protein, CDR3 DNA. The D gene is left open where the match is weak. Size values are once, few and many counts, or a class for expanded clones, and some rows have none.

J: TRBJ1-2
size: -
D: TRBD1
length: 13
V: TRBV27
CDR3: CASNPTGGVGYTF
DNA: TGTGCCAGCAATCCGACAGGGGGCGTTGGCTACACCTTC

J: TRBJ2-7
size: -
D: -
length: 15
V: TRBV10-3
CDR3: CAISSADTQSYEQYF
DNA: TGTGCCATCAGTTCGGCGGACACACAAAGCTACGAGCAGTACTTC

J: TRBJ1-5
size: -
D: TRBD1
length: 15
V: TRBV6-5
CDR3: CASSYTTGGNQPQHF
DNA: TGTGCCAGCAGTTACACCACAGGGGGTAATCAGCCCCAGCATTTT

J: TRBJ2-3
size: -
D: -
length: 16
V: TRBV7-9
CDR3: CADQPLETLNTDTQYF
DNA: TGTGCCGACCAACCCCTCGAGACGCTCAACACAGATACGCAGTATTTT

J: TRBJ2-3
size: medium-sized
D: -
length: 15
V: TRBV6-5
CDR3: CASSYSIQGSDTQYF
DNA: TGTGCCAGCAGTTACTCGATTCAGGGCTCAGATACGCAGTATTTT

J: TRBJ1-1
size: -
D: -
length: 13
V: TRBV2
CDR3: CASQDRKNTEAFF
DNA: TGTGCCTCGCAAGACAGGAAGAACACTGAAGCTTTCTTT

J: TRBJ2-5
size: once
D: -
length: 15
V: TRBV9
CDR3: CASSVGDGRGETQYF
DNA: TGTGCCAGCAGCGTAGGTGATGGTAGAGGAGAGACCCAGTACTTC

J: TRBJ2-7
size: medium-sized
D: -
length: 11
V: TRBV7-9
CDR3: CASSWSDEQYF
DNA: TGTGCCAGCAGCTGGTCGGACGAGCAGTACTTC

J: TRBJ1-5
size: -
D: -
length: 15
V: TRBV29-1
CDR3: CSVSGRGGVDQPQHF
DNA: TGCAGCGTCTCGGGCCGGGGAGGTGTGGATCAGCCCCAGCATTTT

J: TRBJ1-1
size: few
D: -
length: 15
V: TRBV11-2
CDR3: CASSLGVTLGTEAFF
DNA: TGTGCCAGCAGCTTAGGCGTTACTCTTGGGACTGAAGCTTTCTTT

J: TRBJ2-2
size: -
D: TRBD2
length: 15
V: TRBV27
CDR3: CASSATSGETGELFF
DNA: TGTGCCAGCAGTGCGACTAGCGGGGAAACCGGGGAGCTGTTTTTT

J: TRBJ1-3
size: -
D: -
length: 14
V: TRBV7-2
CDR3: CASSLWGVGNTIYF
DNA: TGTGCCAGCAGTCTCTGGGGGGTTGGAAACACCATATATTTT

J: TRBJ1-1
size: -
D: -
length: 13
V: TRBV5-5
CDR3: CASSLANGVEAFF
DNA: TGTGCCAGCAGCTTGGCCAACGGAGTTGAAGCTTTCTTT

J: TRBJ1-1
size: few
D: -
length: 13
V: TRBV9
CDR3: CASSAQGNTEAFF
DNA: TGTGCCAGCAGCGCACAGGGGAACACTGAAGCTTTCTTT

J: TRBJ1-1
size: -
D: -
length: 13
V: TRBV5-6
CDR3: CASSLGGNTEAFF
DNA: TGTGCCAGCAGCCTGGGAGGGAACACTGAAGCTTTCTTT

J: TRBJ2-4
size: -
D: -
length: 14
V: TRBV5-3
CDR3: CARSGPPAKNIQYF
DNA: TGTGCCAGAAGCGGACCACCGGCGAAAAACATTCAGTACTTC

J: TRBJ2-2
size: -
D: -
length: 13
V: TRBV7-9
CDR3: CARGGGNTGELFF
DNA: TGTGCCCGAGGAGGGGGGAACACCGGGGAGCTGTTTTTT

J: TRBJ2-5
size: few
D: -
length: 12
V: TRBV29-1
CDR3: CSVPWGEETQYF
DNA: TGCAGCGTTCCATGGGGGGAAGAGACCCAGTACTTC

J: TRBJ1-1
size: -
D: -
length: 14
V: TRBV9
CDR3: CASSVSTGNTEAFF
DNA: TGTGCCAGCAGCGTTTCAACGGGGAACACTGAAGCTTTCTTT

J: TRBJ2-6
size: -
D: -
length: 14
V: TRBV6-6
CDR3: CATPSIPGANVLTF
DNA: TGTGCCACCCCGAGTATCCCTGGGGCCAACGTCCTGACTTTC

J: TRBJ1-2
size: -
D: -
length: 15
V: TRBV4-3
CDR3: CASSQGSGTGYGYTF
DNA: TGCGCCAGCAGCCAAGGATCCGGGACTGGCTATGGCTACACCTTC

J: TRBJ2-7
size: -
D: TRBD1
length: 13
V: TRBV29-1
CDR3: CSVEWDRGYEQYF
DNA: TGCAGCGTTGAGTGGGACAGGGGGTACGAGCAGTACTTC

J: TRBJ1-5
size: -
D: -
length: 14
V: TRBV6-5
CDR3: CASSDSYSNQPQHF
DNA: TGTGCCAGCAGTGACTCGTATAGCAATCAGCCCCAGCATTTT

J: TRBJ1-2
size: once
D: TRBD1
length: 19
V: TRBV11-2
CDR3: CASSASIGGRGPYGYGYTF
DNA: TGTGCCAGCAGCGCGAGCATAGGGGGCAGGGGGCCCTACGGCTATGGCTACACCTTC

J: TRBJ1-2
size: few
D: -
length: 14
V: TRBV29-1
CDR3: CSVEVSVGNYGYTF
DNA: TGCAGCGTTGAAGTCTCGGTGGGGAACTATGGCTACACCTTC

J: TRBJ2-7
size: -
D: TRBD2
length: 15
V: TRBV10-3
CDR3: CAISDPAGATYEQYF
DNA: TGTGCCATCAGTGACCCAGCGGGGGCCACCTACGAGCAGTACTTC

J: TRBJ1-5
size: once
D: -
length: 16
V: TRBV10-3
CDR3: CAISESRQIGNQPQHF
DNA: TGTGCCATCAGTGAGTCGAGACAGATAGGCAATCAGCCCCAGCATTTT

J: TRBJ1-2
size: -
D: TRBD1
length: 15
V: TRBV30
CDR3: CAWGAGDSGWNGYTF
DNA: TGTGCCTGGGGGGCAGGGGACAGTGGCTGGAATGGCTACACCTTC

J: TRBJ2-5
size: -
D: TRBD2
length: 16
V: TRBV7-2
CDR3: CAGSHGGTPYQETQYF
DNA: TGTGCCGGAAGTCACGGGGGGACCCCGTACCAAGAGACCCAGTACTTC

J: TRBJ2-1
size: once
D: -
length: 13
V: TRBV19
CDR3: CASSPRGYNEQFF
DNA: TGTGCCAGTAGTCCCCGGGGATACAATGAGCAGTTCTTC

J: TRBJ2-7
size: -
D: TRBD2
length: 14
V: TRBV5-6
CDR3: CASSLMRAGGEQYF
DNA: TGTGCCAGCAGCTTGATGAGGGCGGGGGGTGAGCAGTACTTC

J: TRBJ2-7
size: -
D: TRBD2
length: 14
V: TRBV19
CDR3: CASREGGGLYEQYF
DNA: TGTGCCTCCCGGGAGGGGGGCGGACTCTACGAGCAGTACTTC

J: TRBJ2-4
size: few
D: -
length: 20
V: TRBV30
CDR3: CAWSVYPYDRKSGAKNIQYF
DNA: TGTGCCTGGAGTGTATACCCCTACGACAGGAAAAGTGGTGCCAAAAACATTCAGTACTTC

J: TRBJ1-2
size: -
D: -
length: 12
V: TRBV14
CDR3: CASSHSPYGYTF
DNA: TGTGCCAGCAGTCATTCGCCCTATGGCTACACCTTC

J: TRBJ1-2
size: -
D: -
length: 10
V: TRBV7-9
CDR3: CASSGDGRSF
DNA: TGTGCCAGCAGCGGGGACGGACGCTCCTTC

J: TRBJ1-1
size: -
D: -
length: 12
V: TRBV12-5
CDR3: CASGRNERGAFF
DNA: TGTGCTAGTGGTAGAAACGAGAGGGGGGCTTTCTTT

J: TRBJ2-3
size: -
D: -
length: 11
V: TRBV11-2
CDR3: CASSSLDTQYF
DNA: TGTGCCAGCAGCTCCCTGGATACGCAGTATTTT

J: TRBJ2-7
size: -
D: -
length: 14
V: TRBV18
CDR3: CASSPPSSGLEQYF
DNA: TGTGCCAGCTCACCACCGAGTTCAGGGTTGGAGCAGTACTTC

J: TRBJ2-7
size: -
D: -
length: 16
V: TRBV5-6
CDR3: CASSPPPRDNYYEQYF
DNA: TGTGCCAGCAGCCCCCCTCCCCGGGACAACTACTACGAGCAGTACTTC

J: TRBJ1-5
size: few
D: -
length: 15
V: TRBV19
CDR3: CASSMGWGGNQPQHF
DNA: TGTGCCAGTAGTATGGGTTGGGGGGGCAATCAGCCCCAGCATTTT

J: TRBJ2-2
size: -
D: -
length: 16
V: TRBV10-1
CDR3: CASSESDPGSTGELFF
DNA: TGCGCCAGCAGTGAGTCGGACCCAGGGAGCACCGGGGAGCTGTTTTTT

J: TRBJ2-2
size: once
D: TRBD1
length: 16
V: TRBV11-3
CDR3: CASSPLQGAYTGELFF
DNA: TGTGCCAGCAGCCCATTGCAGGGGGCATACACCGGGGAGCTGTTTTTT

J: TRBJ1-2
size: -
D: -
length: 14
V: TRBV6-1
CDR3: CASSEQTANYGYTF
DNA: TGTGCCAGCAGTGAACAGACAGCTAACTATGGCTACACCTTC

J: TRBJ2-7
size: once
D: TRBD1
length: 14
V: TRBV5-1
CDR3: CASSRSTGAYEQYF
DNA: TGCGCCAGCAGCAGAAGTACAGGGGCCTACGAGCAGTACTTC

J: TRBJ1-2
size: -
D: -
length: 16
V: TRBV25-1
CDR3: CASSELTQGKGYGYTF
DNA: TGTGCCAGCAGTGAACTCACACAGGGAAAAGGCTATGGCTACACCTTC

J: TRBJ2-3
size: -
D: -
length: 15
V: TRBV2
CDR3: CASSLGPRGADTQYF
DNA: TGTGCCAGCAGCCTCGGGCCGCGGGGCGCAGATACGCAGTATTTT

J: TRBJ1-5
size: few
D: TRBD1
length: 16
V: TRBV6-1
CDR3: CASSEAGTGDGQPQHF
DNA: TGTGCCAGCAGTGAAGCGGGGACAGGGGATGGTCAGCCCCAGCATTTT

J: TRBJ2-7
size: few
D: TRBD1
length: 16
V: TRBV5-8
CDR3: CASSVGQGELGYEQYF
DNA: TGTGCCAGCAGCGTCGGACAGGGCGAGCTGGGATACGAGCAGTACTTC

J: TRBJ1-6
size: -
D: -
length: 15
V: TRBV2
CDR3: CASREGRYYNSPLHF
DNA: TGTGCCAGCAGGGAAGGACGCTACTATAATTCACCCCTCCACTTT

J: TRBJ2-7
size: few
D: TRBD1
length: 14
V: TRBV5-6
CDR3: CASSIGQGAYEQYF
DNA: TGTGCCAGCAGCATAGGACAGGGGGCCTACGAGCAGTACTTC

J: TRBJ2-1
size: few
D: -
length: 15
V: TRBV27
CDR3: CASSQNRGASNEQFF
DNA: TGTGCCAGCAGCCAGAATCGCGGGGCCTCGAATGAGCAGTTCTTC

J: TRBJ1-1
size: once
D: TRBD1
length: 14
V: TRBV5-6
CDR3: CASSPRTGGGEAFF
DNA: TGTGCCAGCAGCCCTCGGACAGGGGGTGGTGAAGCTTTCTTT

J: TRBJ1-3
size: -
D: TRBD1
length: 14
V: TRBV27
CDR3: CASSLGQGANTIYF
DNA: TGTGCCAGCAGCCTCGGACAGGGGGCAAACACCATATATTTT

J: TRBJ1-1
size: -
D: -
length: 11
V: TRBV20-1
CDR3: CSAGGGTEAFF
DNA: TGCAGTGCGGGGGGGGGCACTGAAGCTTTCTTT

J: TRBJ2-7
size: few
D: -
length: 17
V: TRBV9
CDR3: CASSAPASRAGDYEQYF
DNA: TGTGCCAGCAGCGCCCCCGCGTCGAGGGCAGGGGACTACGAGCAGTACTTC

J: TRBJ1-1
size: -
D: -
length: 16
V: TRBV19
CDR3: CASSPRWYATNTEAFF
DNA: TGTGCCAGTAGCCCGAGATGGTACGCGACGAACACTGAAGCTTTCTTT

J: TRBJ1-1
size: -
D: -
length: 11
V: TRBV5-1
CDR3: CASRQDTEAFF
DNA: TGCGCCAGCAGACAAGACACTGAAGCTTTCTTT

J: TRBJ2-1
size: -
D: -
length: 12
V: TRBV6-4
CDR3: CATRDKYNEQFF
DNA: TGTGCCACCCGGGACAAGTACAATGAGCAGTTCTTC